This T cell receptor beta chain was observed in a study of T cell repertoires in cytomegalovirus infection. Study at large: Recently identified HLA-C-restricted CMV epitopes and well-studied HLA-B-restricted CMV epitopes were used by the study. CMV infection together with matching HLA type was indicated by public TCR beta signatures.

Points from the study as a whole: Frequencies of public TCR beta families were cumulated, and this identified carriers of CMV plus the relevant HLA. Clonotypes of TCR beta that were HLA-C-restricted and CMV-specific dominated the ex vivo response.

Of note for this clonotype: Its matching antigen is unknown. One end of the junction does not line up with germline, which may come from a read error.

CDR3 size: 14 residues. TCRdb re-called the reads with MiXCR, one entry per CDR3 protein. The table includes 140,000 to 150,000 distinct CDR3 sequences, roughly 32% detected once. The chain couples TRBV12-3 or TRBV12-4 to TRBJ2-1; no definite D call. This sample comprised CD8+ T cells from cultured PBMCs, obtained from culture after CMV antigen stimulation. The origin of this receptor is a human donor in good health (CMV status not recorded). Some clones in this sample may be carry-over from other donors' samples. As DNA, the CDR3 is TGTGCCAGCAGCCCCCTTCCCTCCTACAAGGAGCAGTTCTTC. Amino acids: CASSPLPSYKEQFF.